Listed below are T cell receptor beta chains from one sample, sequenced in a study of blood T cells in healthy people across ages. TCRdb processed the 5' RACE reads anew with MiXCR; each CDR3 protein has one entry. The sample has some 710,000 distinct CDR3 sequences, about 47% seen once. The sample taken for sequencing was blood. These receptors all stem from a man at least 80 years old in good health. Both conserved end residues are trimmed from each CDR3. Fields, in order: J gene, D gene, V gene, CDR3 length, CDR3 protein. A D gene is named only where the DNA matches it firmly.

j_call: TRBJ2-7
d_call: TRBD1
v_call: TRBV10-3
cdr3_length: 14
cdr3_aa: AISESGQGAGYEQY

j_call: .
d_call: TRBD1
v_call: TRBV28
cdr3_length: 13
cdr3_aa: ASSTTGTGGDEQY

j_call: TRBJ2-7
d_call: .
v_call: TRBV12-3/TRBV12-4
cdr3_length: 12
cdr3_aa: ASSDRDSIPKQY

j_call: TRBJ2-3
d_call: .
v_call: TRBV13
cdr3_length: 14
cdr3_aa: ASSLGGSRNTDTQY

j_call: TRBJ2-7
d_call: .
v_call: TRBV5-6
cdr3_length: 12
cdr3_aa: ASSTTGEAYEQY

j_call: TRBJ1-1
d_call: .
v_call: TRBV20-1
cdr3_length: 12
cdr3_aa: SARDRLTNTEAF

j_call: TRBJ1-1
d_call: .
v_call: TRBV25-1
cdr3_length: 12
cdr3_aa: ASRGDLGNTEAF

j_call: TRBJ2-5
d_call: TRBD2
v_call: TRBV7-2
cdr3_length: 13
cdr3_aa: ASSRVGGNQETQY

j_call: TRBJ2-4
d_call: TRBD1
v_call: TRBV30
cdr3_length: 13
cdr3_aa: AWNRDRGSKNIQY

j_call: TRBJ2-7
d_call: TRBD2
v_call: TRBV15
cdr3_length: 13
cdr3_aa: ATSRSGLAGDEQY

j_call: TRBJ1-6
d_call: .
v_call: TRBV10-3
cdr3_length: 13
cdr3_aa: AISESGGAGSPLH

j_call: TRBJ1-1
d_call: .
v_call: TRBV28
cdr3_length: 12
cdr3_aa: ASSFQGKNTEAF

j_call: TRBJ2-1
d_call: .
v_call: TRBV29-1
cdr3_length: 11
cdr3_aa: SHPHPVWNEQF

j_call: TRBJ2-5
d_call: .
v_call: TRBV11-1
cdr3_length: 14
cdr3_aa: ASSPRATIHQETQY

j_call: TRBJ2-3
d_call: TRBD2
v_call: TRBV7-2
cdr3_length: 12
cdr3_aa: ASSTSGTTDTQY

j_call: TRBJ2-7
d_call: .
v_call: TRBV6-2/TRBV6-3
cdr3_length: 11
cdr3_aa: ASQSGDTYEQY

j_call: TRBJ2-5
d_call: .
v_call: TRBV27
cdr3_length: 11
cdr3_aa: ASSSGAGETQY

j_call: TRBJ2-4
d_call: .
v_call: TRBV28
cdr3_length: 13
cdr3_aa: ASTLGQDRKRGQY

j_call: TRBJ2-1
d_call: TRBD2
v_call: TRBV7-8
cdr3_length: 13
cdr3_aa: ASSISGGSYNEQF

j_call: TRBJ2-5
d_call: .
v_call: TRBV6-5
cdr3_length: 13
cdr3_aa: ATYAPLITGNEQY

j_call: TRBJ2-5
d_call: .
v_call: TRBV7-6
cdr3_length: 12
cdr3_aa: ASSRGLSQETQY

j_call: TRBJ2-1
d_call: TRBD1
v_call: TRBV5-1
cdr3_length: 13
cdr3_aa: ASSLVGQGDFEQF

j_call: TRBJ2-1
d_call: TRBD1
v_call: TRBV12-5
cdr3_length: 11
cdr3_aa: ASGLAGGNEQF

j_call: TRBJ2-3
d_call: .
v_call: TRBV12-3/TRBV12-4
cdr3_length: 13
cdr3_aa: ASSLERADTDTQY

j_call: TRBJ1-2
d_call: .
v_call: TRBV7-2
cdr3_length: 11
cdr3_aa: ASSLVGISGYT

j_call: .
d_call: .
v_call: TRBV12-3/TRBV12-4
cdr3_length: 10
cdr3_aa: ASRLGDNEQY